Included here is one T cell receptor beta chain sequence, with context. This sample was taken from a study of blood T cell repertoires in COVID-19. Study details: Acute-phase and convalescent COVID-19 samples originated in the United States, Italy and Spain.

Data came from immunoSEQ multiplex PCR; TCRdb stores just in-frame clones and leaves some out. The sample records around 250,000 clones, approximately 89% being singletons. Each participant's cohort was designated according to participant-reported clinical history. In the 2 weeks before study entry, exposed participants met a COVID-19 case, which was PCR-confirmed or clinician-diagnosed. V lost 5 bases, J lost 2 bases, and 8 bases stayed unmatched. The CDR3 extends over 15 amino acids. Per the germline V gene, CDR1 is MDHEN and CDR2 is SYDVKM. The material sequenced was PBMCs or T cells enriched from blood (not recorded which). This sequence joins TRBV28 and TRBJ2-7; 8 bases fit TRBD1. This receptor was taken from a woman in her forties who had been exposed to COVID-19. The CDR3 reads CASSPTGQVTYEQYF. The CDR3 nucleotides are TGTGCCAGCAGTCCCACGGGACAGGTAACCTACGAGCAGTACTTC.